Following are 26 T cell receptor beta chains from one sample sequenced in a study of blood T cell repertoires in COVID-19. Repertoires were generated with immunoSEQ multiplex PCR, while TCRdb's copy carries only in-frame clones and drops some. The sample includes about 320,000 clones, over 75% of them seen just once. The sequenced sample consisted of PBMCs or T cells enriched from blood (not recorded which). The receptors originated from a young man who had recovered from COVID-19.

The CDR3 DNA reads TGTGCCAGCAGTTATCGGGGACAGGGGTCCTATGGCTACACCTTC. Protein: CASSYRGQGSYGYTF. This chain uses TRBV6-5 with TRBJ1-2; 10 nucleotides match TRBD1. CDR3 length: 15 residues. With V trimmed by 3 bases and J by 4 bases, 5 bases remained unmatched. Per germline, CDR1 MNHEY and CDR2 SVGAGI.

The chain joins TRBV6-1 to TRBJ1-2; D may be TRBD1 (5 bases). The CDR3 runs 15 residues. V lost 0 bases, J lost 4 bases, and 12 bases lay in between. Germline CDR1 and CDR2: MNHNS and SASEGT. The CDR3 is CASSEALAGPYGYTF. The DNA of the CDR3 is TGTGCCAGCAGTGAAGCGCTGGCAGGGCCCTATGGCTACACCTTC.

CDR3 in DNA: TGTGCCAGCAGCAAAGAGGACAGAACTACAACTAATGAAAAACTGTTTTTT. Amino acid sequence: CASSKEDRTTTNEKLFF. The rearrangement joins TRBV21-1 to TRBJ1-4; the D call TRBD1 from the table was never checked on the DNA. TRBV21-1 corresponds to a pseudogene. The CDR3 runs 17 residues.

The chain links TRBV28 to TRBJ1-5; unclear D gene. Germline V CDR1 and CDR2: MDHEN, SYDVKM. The CDR3 loop spans 15 amino acids. V gave up 2 bases and J gave up 2 bases, with 10 bases separating them. The CDR3 spells CASSLGGSGNQPQHF. DNA of the CDR3: TGTGCCAGCAGTTTAGGAGGGTCGGGCAATCAGCCCCAGCATTTT.

The V gene is TRBV27, the J gene TRBJ2-3; 9 nucleotides align to TRBD2. Trimming removed 7 bases from V and 2 bases from J; junction bases left unmatched: 4. The CDR3 spans 14 residues. Germline V gives CDR1 MNHEY, CDR2 SMNVEV (reference sequence). CDR3 bases: TGTGCCAGCATGGAGCGGGGGGCCACAGATACGCAGTATTTT. Translation gives CASMERGATDTQYF.

For this clone: The sample contains more than one DNA sequence encoding this CDR3. The chain links TRBV19 to TRBJ2-2, with D tentatively TRBD1 (5 bases). CDR3 length: 13 amino acids. Germline loops: CDR1 LNHDA, CDR2 SQIVND (reference sequence). V lost 3 bases and J 4 bases, leaving 6 bases between the germline ends. CDR3 amino acids: CASSMGRTGELFF. CDR3 DNA: TGTGCCAGTAGTATGGGGCGCACCGGGGAGCTGTTTTTT.

This clone has a handful of counts. The chain combines TRBV30 with TRBJ2-3; 11 nucleotides agree with TRBD2. V lost 2 bases and J lost 3; bases outside the gene matches: 4. The CDR3 extends over 15 amino acids. Germline assignment: CDR1 GTSNPN and CDR2 SVGIG (reference sequence). CDR3 coding DNA: TGTGCCTGGAGTATAGCGGGGGGGAGGACAGATACGCAGTATTTT. Protein sequence: CAWSIAGGRTDTQYF.

V and J are TRBV15 and TRBJ2-1, with a weak D call TRBD2 (6 bases). V was shortened by 3 bases and J by 2 bases, with 14 bases between the two germline ends. The CDR3 is 16 residues long. Germline V gene lookup returns CDR1 LNHNV and CDR2 YYDKDF (reference sequence). In DNA form, the CDR3 reads TGTGCCACCAGCAGTACCATAGCGGATACCTACAATGAGCAGTTCTTC. It is translated as CATSSTIADTYNEQFF.

The rearrangement joins TRBV6-5 to TRBJ2-2, with 9 bases fitting TRBD1. Germline CDR1 and CDR2: MNHEY and SVGAGI. The CDR3 consists of 15 residues. V shed 6 bases, J shed 1 base, and the junction held 3 bases outside the gene matches. The CDR3 bases are TGTGCCAGCAGGGGGACAGGGCAGAACACCGGGGAGCTGTTTTTT. As protein: CASRGTGQNTGELFF.

The chain uses TRBV3-1 (or the pseudogene TRBV3-2) and TRBJ2-7, with a tentative D call TRBD2 (6 bases). The CDR3 is made up of 15 amino acids. The V end lost 1 base, the J end lost 5 bases, and 15 bases lay between the germline ends. CDR1 is LGHDT and CDR2 is YNNKEL in the germline V gene (reference sequence). The CDR3 loop reads CASSQVRGGDDEQYF. In nucleotides, the CDR3 is TGTGCCAGCAGCCAAGTGAGAGGAGGGGACGACGAGCAGTACTTC.

V is TRBV13 and J is TRBJ1-3; a possible D gene is TRBD1 (6 bases). The germline V and J ends were trimmed by 0 bases and 2 bases, with 8 bases remaining between them. From germline, CDR1 is PRHDT and CDR2 FYEKMQ (reference sequence). The CDR3 spans 15 residues. CDR3 in DNA: TGTGCCAGCAGCTTAGGGGCAGGGGCTGGAAACACCATATATTTT. As protein: CASSLGAGAGNTIYF.

The V call is TRBV5-3, the J call TRBJ1-4, with 7 bases identical to TRBD1. TRBV5-3 is identified as an open reading frame with a role that is uncertain. V shed 9 bases and J 3 bases; nucleotides not matched to a gene: 17. The CDR3 runs to 17 residues. The CDR3 is CATRPETGREANEKLFF. CDR3 bases: TGTGCCACCCGGCCTGAGACAGGGAGAGAGGCTAATGAAAAACTGTTTTTT.

About this clone itself: A read error may explain this, as a much larger clone is one base away. The rearrangement uses TRBV11-3 and TRBJ2-7; tentatively, D is TRBD1 (6 bases). CDR3 length equals 14 residues. V gave up 4 bases and J gave up 0 bases, with 10 bases separating them. Germline CDR1 SGHNT, CDR2 YENEEA. CDR3: CASSSGQSSYEQYF. The CDR3 DNA is TGTGCCAGCAGCTCCGGACAGAGCTCCTACGAGCAGTACTTC.

A single count supports this clone. The CDR3 region is CASSLGDNNQPQHF. For the CDR3, the DNA is TGCGCCAGCAGCTTGGGGGACAACAATCAGCCCCAGCATTTT. V usage is TRBV5-1 and J usage is TRBJ1-5, with D perhaps matching TRBD1 (6 bases). Germline lookup yields CDR1 SGHRS and CDR2 YFSETQ. V was cut by 0 bases and J by 3 bases, with 7 bases left in between. This CDR3 contains 14 residues.

The gene calls are TRBV6-2 or TRBV6-3 and TRBJ1-6, with 7 bases fitting TRBD1. Germline CDR1 and CDR2: MNHEY and SVGEGT. The CDR3 runs 14 residues. V trimming: 5 bases; J trimming: 4 bases; junction bases outside the gene matches: 2. The CDR3 region is CASSQTGYNSPLHF. The CDR3 region has the DNA TGTGCCAGCAGTCAGACAGGGTATAATTCACCCCTCCACTTT.

V and J are TRBV5-1 and TRBJ2-5, with 7 bases that match TRBD2. J gave up 5 bases and V 2 bases, and 9 bases lay outside the gene matches. This CDR3 has 15 amino acids. Per the germline V gene, CDR1 is SGHRS and CDR2 is YFSETQ. The CDR3 DNA is TGCGCCAGCAGCTTAGCGGGGCCCACTGGGGAGACCCAGTACTTC. Translated: CASSLAGPTGETQYF.

The gene calls are TRBV25-1 and TRBJ2-7, with D uncertain. Trimming shortened V by 8 bases and J by 0 bases, and 11 bases separated the two germline ends. Germline values: CDR1 MGHDK, CDR2 SYGVNS. This CDR3 is 13 amino acids long. Here the CDR3 DNA reads TGTGCCAGCCGGTTTTCTAGCTCCTACGAGCAGTACTTC. Amino acids: CASRFSSSYEQYF.

This chain joins TRBV2 and TRBJ2-1, with a possible D match to TRBD1 (7 bases). Trimming shortened V by 9 bases and J by 3 bases, and 24 bases separated the two germline ends. The germline V gene has CDR1 SNHLY and CDR2 FYNNEI. This CDR3 comprises 17 residues. CDR3 loop: CASVVGGGNTDYNEQFF. The CDR3 bases are TGTGCCAGTGTGGTCGGAGGGGGCAACACGGACTACAATGAGCAGTTCTTC.

This clone was detected only a few times. J is TRBJ1-3 and V is TRBV10-3; 8 bases are shared with TRBD1. Germline V gives CDR1 ENHRY, CDR2 SYGVKD. The J segment lost 0 bases and the V segment lost 6 bases, leaving 4 bases of the junction unmatched. This CDR3 comprises 15 residues. CDR3 in amino acids: CAIREGQGSGNTIYF. For the CDR3, the DNA is TGTGCCATCAGGGAAGGACAGGGCTCTGGAAACACCATATATTTT.

The chain links TRBV27 to TRBJ1-4; D remains unclear. CDR3 size: 16 residues. Deletions cut 6 bases from V and 0 bases from J, with 14 bases between. The germline V gene has CDR1 MNHEY and CDR2 SMNVEV (reference sequence). This chain's CDR3 is CASSIRPITTNEKLFF. The CDR3 region has the DNA TGTGCCAGCAGCATCCGCCCTATTACAACTAATGAAAAACTGTTTTTT.

This clone was detected a few times. V is TRBV6-5 and J is TRBJ2-7; 7 nucleotides align to TRBD2. Germline CDR1 and CDR2: MNHEY and SVGAGI. The CDR3 is made up of 15 amino acids. Germline trimming cut 2 bases from V and 6 bases from J; bases unmatched to any gene: 10. The CDR3 protein is CASSYGGGTRVEQYF. In DNA, the CDR3 is TGTGCCAGCAGTTACGGGGGGGGGACCCGCGTCGAGCAGTACTTC.

This chain connects TRBV2 to TRBJ1-1, with 7 bases lining up with TRBD1. The V gene's germline CDR1 is SNHLY and CDR2 FYNNEI. The J segment lost 6 bases and the V segment lost 5 bases, leaving 24 bases of the junction unmatched. The CDR3 is 19 residues long. The CDR3 DNA follows: TGTGCCAGCAGTTCTCCGGGACAGCAGATATCCCGAACGGAAGCTGAAGCTTTCTTT. Residues: CASSSPGQQISRTEAEAFF.

The sample holds one count of this clone. The chain combines TRBV3-1 (or the pseudogene TRBV3-2) with TRBJ1-3; 8 bases align to TRBD1. V lost 1 base and J lost 2; bases outside the gene matches: 4. The CDR3 loop spans 16 amino acids. In germline, CDR1 is LGHDT, CDR2 YNNKEL (reference sequence). As DNA, the CDR3 is TGTGCCAGCAGCCAAGGGACAGGGTCCGCTGGAAACACCATATATTTT. Amino acid sequence: CASSQGTGSAGNTIYF.

The rearrangement links TRBV5-1 to TRBJ1-1; 7 nucleotides agree with TRBD1. Trimming at V came to 4 bases and at J to 4 bases, leaving 7 bases not matched to a gene. CDR1 is SGHRS, CDR2 YFSETQ, per germline. The CDR3 totals 14 residues. In nucleotides, the CDR3 is TGCGCCAGCAGCCCCGACAGGGCGGGCACTGAAGCTTTCTTT. Protein product: CASSPDRAGTEAFF.

Written as DNA, the CDR3 is TGTGCCAGCAGAGGACTAGAAGACCTAGCCAAAAACATTCAGTACTTC. Residues: CASRGLEDLAKNIQYF. This chain links TRBV2 with TRBJ2-4; 7 positions match TRBD2. The CDR3 spans 16 residues. V lost 6 bases to trimming and J lost 0 bases; unmatched junction nucleotides: 8. The germline V gene encodes CDR1 SNHLY and CDR2 FYNNEI.

This rearrangement joins TRBV6-5 to TRBJ1-2; 11 bases map to TRBD1. Trimming at V came to 2 bases and at J to 6 bases, leaving 8 bases not matched to a gene. Germline loops: CDR1 MNHEY, CDR2 SVGAGI. This CDR3 has 16 amino acids. The CDR3 DNA is TGTGCCAGCAGTTACGGGACAGGGGGATTTAGAAATGGCTACACCTTC. Protein: CASSYGTGGFRNGYTF.